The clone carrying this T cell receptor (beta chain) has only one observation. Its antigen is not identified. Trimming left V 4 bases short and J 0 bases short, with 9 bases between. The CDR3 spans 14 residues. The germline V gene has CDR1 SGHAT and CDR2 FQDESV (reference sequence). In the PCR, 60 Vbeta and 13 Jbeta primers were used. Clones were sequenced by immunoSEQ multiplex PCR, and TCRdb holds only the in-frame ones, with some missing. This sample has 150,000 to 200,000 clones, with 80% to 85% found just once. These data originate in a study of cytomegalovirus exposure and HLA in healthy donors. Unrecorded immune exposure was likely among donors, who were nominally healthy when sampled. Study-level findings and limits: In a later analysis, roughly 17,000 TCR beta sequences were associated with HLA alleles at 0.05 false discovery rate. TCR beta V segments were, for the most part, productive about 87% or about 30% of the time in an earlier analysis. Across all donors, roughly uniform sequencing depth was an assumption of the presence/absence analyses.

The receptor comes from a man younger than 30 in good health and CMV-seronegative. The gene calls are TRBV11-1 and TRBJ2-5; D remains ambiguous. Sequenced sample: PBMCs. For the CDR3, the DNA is TGTGCCAGCAGCTCAGTGCAGAACCAAGAGACCCAGTACTTC. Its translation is CASSSVQNQETQYF.